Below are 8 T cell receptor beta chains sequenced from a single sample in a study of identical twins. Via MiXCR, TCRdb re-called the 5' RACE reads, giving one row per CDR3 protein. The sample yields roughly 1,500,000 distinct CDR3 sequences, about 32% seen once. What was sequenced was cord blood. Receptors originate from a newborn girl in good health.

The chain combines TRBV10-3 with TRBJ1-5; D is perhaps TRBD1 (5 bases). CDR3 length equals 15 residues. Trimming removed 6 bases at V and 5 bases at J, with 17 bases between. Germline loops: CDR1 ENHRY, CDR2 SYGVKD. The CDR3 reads CAISGGDINDQPQHF. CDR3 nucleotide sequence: TGTGCCATCAGCGGGGGGGATATTAACGATCAGCCCCAGCATTTT.

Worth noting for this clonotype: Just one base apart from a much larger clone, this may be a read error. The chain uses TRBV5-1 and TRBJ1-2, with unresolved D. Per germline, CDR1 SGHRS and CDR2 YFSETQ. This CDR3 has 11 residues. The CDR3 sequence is CAGSLPDGYTF. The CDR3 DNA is TGCGCCGGCAGCTTACCAGATGGCTACACCTTC.

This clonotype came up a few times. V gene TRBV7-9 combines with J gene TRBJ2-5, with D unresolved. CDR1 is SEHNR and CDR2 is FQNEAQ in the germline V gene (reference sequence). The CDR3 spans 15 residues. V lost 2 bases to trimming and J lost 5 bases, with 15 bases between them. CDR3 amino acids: CASSLPQVKIETQYF. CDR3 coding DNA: TGTGCCAGCAGCTTACCGCAGGTTAAAATCGAGACCCAGTACTTC. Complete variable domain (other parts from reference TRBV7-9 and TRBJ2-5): DTGVSQNPRHKITKRGQNVTFRCDPISEHNRLYWYRQTLGQGPEFLTYFQNEAQLEKSRLLSDRFSAERPKGSFSTLEIQRTEQGDSAMYLCASSLPQVKIETQYFGPGTRLLVL.

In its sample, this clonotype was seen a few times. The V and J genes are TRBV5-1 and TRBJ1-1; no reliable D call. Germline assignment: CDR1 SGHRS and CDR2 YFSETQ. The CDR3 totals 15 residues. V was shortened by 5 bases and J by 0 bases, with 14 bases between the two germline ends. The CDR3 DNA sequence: TGCGCCAGCAGGGTTGAGAGCTACATGAACACTGAAGCTTTCTTT. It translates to CASRVESYMNTEAFF.

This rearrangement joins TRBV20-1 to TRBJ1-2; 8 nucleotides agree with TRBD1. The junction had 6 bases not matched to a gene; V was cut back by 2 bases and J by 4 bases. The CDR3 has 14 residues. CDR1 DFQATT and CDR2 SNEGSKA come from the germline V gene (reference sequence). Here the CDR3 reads CSARTGGGIYGYTF. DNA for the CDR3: TGCAGTGCTAGAACAGGGGGAGGCATCTATGGCTACACCTTC.

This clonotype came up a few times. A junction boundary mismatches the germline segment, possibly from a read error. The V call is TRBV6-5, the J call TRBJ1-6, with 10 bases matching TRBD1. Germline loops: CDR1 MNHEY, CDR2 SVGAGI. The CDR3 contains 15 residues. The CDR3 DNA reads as TGTGCCAGCAGGACCGGGACAGGGGCTAATTCACCCCCCCACTTT. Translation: CASRTGTGANSPPHF.

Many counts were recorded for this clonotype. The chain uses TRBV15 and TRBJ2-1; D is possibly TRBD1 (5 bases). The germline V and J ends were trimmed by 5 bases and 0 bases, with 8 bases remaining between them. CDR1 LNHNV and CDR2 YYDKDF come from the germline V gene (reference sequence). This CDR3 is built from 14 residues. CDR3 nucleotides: TGTGCCACCAGCGGCGACAGCTCCTACAATGAGCAGTTCTTC. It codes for CATSGDSSYNEQFF.

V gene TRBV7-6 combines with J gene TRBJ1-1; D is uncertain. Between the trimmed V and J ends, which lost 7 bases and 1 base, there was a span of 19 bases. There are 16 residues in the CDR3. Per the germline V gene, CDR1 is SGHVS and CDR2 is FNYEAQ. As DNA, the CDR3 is TGTGCCAGCACCGTGGGAGACCCCTCGGGGAACACTGAAGCTTTCTTT. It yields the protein CASTVGDPSGNTEAFF.